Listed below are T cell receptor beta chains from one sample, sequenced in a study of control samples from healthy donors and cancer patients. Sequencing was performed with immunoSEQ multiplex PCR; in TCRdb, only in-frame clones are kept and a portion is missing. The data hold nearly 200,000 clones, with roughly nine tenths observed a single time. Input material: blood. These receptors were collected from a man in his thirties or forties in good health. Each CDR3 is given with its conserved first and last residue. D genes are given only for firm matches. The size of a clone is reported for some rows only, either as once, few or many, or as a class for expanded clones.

TGTGCCAGCAGCCCCACGGGGGGGGCGTCTGGGGCCAACGTCCTGACTTTC CASSPTGGASGANVLTF TRBD2 NA TRBJ2-6 TRBV9
TGTGCCAGCAGCGTAGTGGGAGGGCCAAGCTCCTACAATGAGCAGTTCTTC CASSVVGGPSSYNEQFF TRBD2 NA TRBJ2-1 TRBV9
TGTGCCAGCAGCCGGACTAGCCTCGGCACAGATACGCAGTATTTT CASSRTSLGTDTQYF TRBD2 once TRBJ2-3 TRBV7-7
TGCGCCAGCAGCTTTTCCTACACAGATACGCAGTATTTT CASSFSYTDTQYF NA NA TRBJ2-3 TRBV5-1
TGTGCCAGCAGCCAAGGGCTCCAAGAGACCCAGTACTTC CASSQGLQETQYF NA NA TRBJ2-5 TRBV3-1/TRBV3-2
TGTGCCAGCAGTGGGCAGGTAGTACCGGGGGCTTTCTTT CASSGQVVPGAFF NA NA TRBJ1-1 TRBV12-3/TRBV12-4
TGTGCCAGCAGTGAAGGCGGGACTCCCACCCAGGCTGAGCAGTTCTTC CASSEGGTPTQAEQFF NA NA TRBJ2-1 TRBV2
TGTGCCAGCAGCTTAGGAGGACACCGCAATCAGCCCCAGCATTTT CASSLGGHRNQPQHF NA NA TRBJ1-5 TRBV7-2
TGTGCCAGCAGTTACTCCTACTCCGTGAACACTGAAGCTTTCTTT CASSYSYSVNTEAFF NA NA TRBJ1-1 TRBV6-5
TGTGCCAGCAGCGTTCAAGGAAACACCATATATTTT CASSVQGNTIYF NA NA TRBJ1-3 TRBV7-9
TGTGCCAGCAGCCTAATGGGACTAGCCTACGAGCAGTACTTC CASSLMGLAYEQYF TRBD2 NA TRBJ2-7 TRBV3-1/TRBV3-2
TGTGCCAGCAGCTCCAGAACCGGGGAGCTGTTTTTT CASSSRTGELFF NA NA TRBJ2-2 TRBV7-3
TGTGCCAGCAGCCCACCAAAAAGTTTGGGGAGCACAGATACGCAGTATTTT CASSPPKSLGSTDTQYF NA NA TRBJ2-3 TRBV13
TGTGCCAGCGCGGGACTAGCGGCGGACGAGCAGTACTTC CASAGLAADEQYF TRBD2 once TRBJ2-7 TRBV12-3/TRBV12-4
TGCGCCAGCAGCCCCCAGGGACAATACCACGAGCAGTACTTC CASSPQGQYHEQYF NA NA TRBJ2-7 TRBV4-1
TGTGCCAGCAGCGGGGATGTAAACACTGAAGCTTTCTTT CASSGDVNTEAFF NA NA TRBJ1-1 TRBV6-4
TGTGCCAGCAGCAATAACCCCCCCACTAGGTACGAGCAGTACTTC CASSNNPPTRYEQYF NA NA TRBJ2-7 TRBV2
TGTGCCAGCAGCCTTGACTCCAGGGGGCAGGGCTACACCTTC CASSLDSRGQGYTF TRBD1 NA TRBJ1-2 TRBV7-9
TGCAGCGTTGTTGATGGGTCCTCCTACGAGCAGTACTTC CSVVDGSSYEQYF NA NA TRBJ2-7 TRBV29-1
TGTGCCAGCTCCCCTACAGGGGGCGCGGGCTATGGCTACACCTTC CASSPTGGAGYGYTF TRBD1 NA TRBJ1-2 TRBV27
TGTGCCAGCAGCGCCCGGACTAGCGGGGGGGTCCCCTCCTACAATGAGCAGTTCTTC CASSARTSGGVPSYNEQFF TRBD2 NA TRBJ2-1 TRBV7-6
TGTGCCAGCAGCCCAGAAAGGACTAGCGGGGGGACTGATACGCAGTATTTT CASSPERTSGGTDTQYF TRBD2 NA TRBJ2-3 TRBV14
TGTGCCAGTAGTATGGCCGGGAGGGAAAAACTGTTTTTT CASSMAGREKLFF NA NA TRBJ1-4 TRBV19
TGTGCCAGCAGTCCGACCGGGACTGGGGCTAATGAAAAACTGTTTTTT CASSPTGTGANEKLFF NA NA TRBJ1-4 TRBV27
TGCGCCAGCAGCTTGGCTGTAGAGACTAACTATGGCTACACCTTC CASSLAVETNYGYTF NA NA TRBJ1-2 TRBV5-1
TGCAGCGCTGGCCGGGGAGAGAACACCGGGGAGCTGTTTTTT CSAGRGENTGELFF NA NA TRBJ2-2 TRBV29-1
TGTGCCTGGAGGCGGGGGGGCTCCTACGAGCAGTACTTC CAWRRGGSYEQYF TRBD2 NA TRBJ2-7 TRBV30
TGTGCCAGCAGCTTAGATTGGCAGGGGAGTGAAAAACTGTTTTTT CASSLDWQGSEKLFF NA NA TRBJ1-4 TRBV7-9
TGTGCCAGCAGCTTACTAGGACAGCCCACAGATACGCAGTATTTT CASSLLGQPTDTQYF NA NA TRBJ2-3 TRBV11-3